This TCR beta chain emerged from a study of T-cell reconstitution after alpha-beta-depleted transplantation in children. This clonotype was observed a handful of times. Unique molecular identifiers were incorporated into the prepared TCRbeta library. One entry per CDR3 protein results from TCRdb running MiXCR on the PCR reads. Altogether approximately 400,000 distinct CDR3 sequences are present, 9.5% to 13% being singletons, with the ten largest covering about 5%. The CDR3 is made up of 15 amino acids. Germline V gene lookup returns CDR1 DFQATT and CDR2 SNEGSKA (reference sequence). With 6 bases removed from V and 4 bases from J, the gap between germline ends came to 21 bases.

The chain combines TRBV20-1 with TRBJ1-2; weak D call: TRBD1 (6 bases). The sample in question was PBMCs from the stem cell graft donor, obtained from the stem cell graft. The receptor comes from a human donor who donated a stem cell graft to a child with acute myeloid leukemia. CDR3 region: CSAPVGRGRGYGYTF. The CDR3 DNA follows: TGCAGTGCCCCCGTGGGCAGGGGCCGCGGCTATGGCTACACCTTC.